A selection of T cell receptor beta chains follows, all from one sample in a study of blood T cell repertoires in COVID-19. Some clones are missing from TCRdb's copy, which holds only in-frame ones; the method was immunoSEQ multiplex PCR. This sample has around 220,000 clones, with around four fifths found just once. Material: peripheral blood. These receptors all stem from a young man with active or convalescent COVID-19. Each CDR3 is given without its conserved first and last residue. D genes are given only for firm matches. Size is omitted from some rows. Given values are once, few, many or a class for expanded clones.

once,TRBV13,NA,ASSPQLQDSPLH
NA,TRBV30,NA,AWSADEQY
NA,TRBV4-2,NA,ASSQDPARLETQY
NA,TRBV18,NA,ASSPPSVNYGYT
NA,TRBV7-6,TRBD2,ASSTEGLAVETQY
NA,TRBV30,NA,AWSTLKGGNQPQH
few,TRBV19,NA,ASSQESAGTQPQH
NA,TRBV6-1,NA,ASSEDGTYGYT
NA,TRBV27,TRBD2,ASTLAGGRTQY
NA,TRBV11-3,NA,ASSTGSGRVWQPQH
once,TRBV18,NA,ASSFGLTGQETQY
NA,TRBV6-5,NA,ASSSSTGVNSPLH
NA,TRBV28,NA,ASRTGTWPQH
NA,TRBV15,NA,ATSRAPSTQGTYEQY
NA,TRBV19,TRBD2,ASSKGLAGSYEQY
NA,TRBV28,TRBD1,ASSFRDRDNSPLH
many,TRBV7-2,NA,ASSLGSYSIGGYT
few,TRBV2,NA,ASSESGYYGYT
NA,TRBV19,TRBD2,ASSIILASGEQY
NA,TRBV7-6,TRBD2,ASSVSGSSDEQY
NA,TRBV28,TRBD1,ASSSPGQGRYGYT
few,TRBV2,TRBD2,ASSSIGGNEQF
NA,TRBV18,NA,ASSPNRAEAF
NA,TRBV18,TRBD2,ASSRPSGTYEQY
NA,TRBV6-4,TRBD1,ASRPQGTPYEQY
NA,TRBV27,TRBD1,ASSLWGTGNSPLH
NA,TRBV28,TRBD1,ASTQGAELGYT
NA,TRBV10-3,TRBD1,AIRGGQGSGANVLT
NA,TRBV7-2,TRBD2,ASSPTGTSGQETQY
NA,TRBV19,TRBD1,ASSIDGRQGSSYEQY
NA,TRBV7-6,NA,ASSFGRGYQETQY
NA,TRBV3-1/TRBV3-2,NA,ASRPTGSVTEAF
NA,TRBV5-1,NA,ASSARGALSNEQF
NA,TRBV24-1,TRBD2,ATSDPIAGGADTQY
NA,TRBV2,NA,ASSEVGTSSRTDTQY
NA,TRBV7-8,NA,ASLGAGTGGANVLT
NA,TRBV12-3/TRBV12-4,TRBD2,ASGTSGFYEQY
NA,TRBV5-1,NA,ASSLDMAGGYT
NA,TRBV5-6,NA,ASSSGWGTEAF
NA,TRBV30,NA,AWSVGGGYT
NA,TRBV18,NA,ASSPQTGNSPLH
NA,TRBV7-9,NA,ASSLREGNQPQH
NA,TRBV4-3,NA,ASSQDSSGYEQY
NA,TRBV4-2,NA,ASSRGAEETQY
few,TRBV2,NA,ASRYRASNQPQH
NA,TRBV6-2/TRBV6-3,NA,ASSRDGHINQPQH
NA,TRBV4-2,NA,ASSGGLGSGLTDTQY
NA,TRBV3-1/TRBV3-2,NA,ASSQVATGELF
NA,TRBV3-1/TRBV3-2,NA,ASTPAGRNSPLH
NA,TRBV5-6,TRBD2,ASSGGGEQF
NA,TRBV2,NA,ASPGGLREQY
NA,TRBV6-5,NA,ASSYLGGAGETQY
NA,TRBV30,TRBD2,AWSVSGGADTQY
NA,TRBV5-4,TRBD1,ASSLRTGGASNSPLH
NA,TRBV27,NA,ASSLLGGEHGYT